This paragraph covers one T cell receptor (beta chain) sequence. V was clipped by 1 base and J by 1 base; unmatched bases: 2. CDR3 length equals 17 residues. CDR1 SGHVS and CDR2 FQNEAQ come from the germline V gene. In the study's own analysis: Amplifying reference gene primers gave estimates of nucleated cell counts. Method: immunoSEQ multiplex PCR; TCRdb's copy keeps in-frame clones and lacks some. The D gene and trimming were derived from the DNA, and the V and J assignments and clone size from that table. The sample shows roughly 23,000 clones, around 90% of them seen only once. The data originate from a study of blood T cell repertoires in COVID-19.

The specimen was peripheral blood. This sequence was found in a woman in her 70s with active COVID-19. J is TRBJ2-7 and V is TRBV7-8; TRBD2 aligns across 15 bases. This chain's CDR3 is CASSLGGTSGRSYEQYF. DNA for the CDR3: TGTGCCAGCAGCTTAGGAGGGACTAGCGGGAGGTCCTACGAGCAGTACTTC.